This TCR beta chain is from a study of cytomegalovirus exposure and HLA in healthy donors. Overall study results and limits: By a later analysis, the bulk of CMV-associated TCR beta chains appeared HLA-restricted. A later analysis reported that several of the most significant clusters appeared to be linked to common viral pathogens, among them Epstein-Barr virus.

Germline V CDR1 and CDR2: GTSNPN, SVGIG (reference sequence). V lost 3 bases and J lost 0, with 17 bases in between. The CDR3 length is 17 residues. Both 60 Vbeta primers and 13 Jbeta primers went into the PCR. TCRdb's table, derived via immunoSEQ multiplex PCR, lists solely in-frame clones and lacks some. The specimen's table records 60,000 to 65,000 clones. A remark on this clone: Its matching antigen is unknown.

The sequencing input was PBMCs. This chain links TRBV30 with TRBJ1-4; D uncertain. This clonotype was sampled from a man aged 25 to 40 in good health and CMV-seropositive. In nucleotides, the CDR3 is TGTGCCTGGAGGGGAGGACGGATAGTTGCAACTAATGAAAAACTGTTTTTT. Encoded protein: CAWRGGRIVATNEKLFF.